The clone carrying this T cell receptor (beta chain) was seen ten or more times. TCRdb re-derived calls from the 5' RACE reads in MiXCR, one entry per CDR3 protein. The sample includes about 66,000 distinct CDR3 sequences, 6.2% of them seen just once. The data stem from a study of CD8 T cells in ankylosing spondylitis. V shed 6 bases and J 7 bases; nucleotides not matched to a gene: 3. Per germline, CDR1 MDHEN and CDR2 SYDVKM. This CDR3 is 14 amino acids long. This TCR came from a male donor with ankylosing spondylitis. V gene TRBV28 combines with J gene TRBJ1-6; the match to TRBD1 covers 10 bases. Sequencing input: synovial fluid, either unsorted or a sorted T cell fraction (not recorded which). For the CDR3, the DNA is TGTGCCAGCAGAAAGGACAGGGGGAATTCACCCCTCCACTTT. Encoded protein: CASRKDRGNSPLHF.